This T cell receptor (beta chain) was identified in a study of CD8 T cells in ankylosing spondylitis. Study conclusions and caveats: Reportedly, significant enrichment of disease-linked clones occurred in matched ankylosing spondylitis synovial fluid. A TCR beta motif made of fewer than ten highly homologous variants seemed typical of ankylosing spondylitis blood.

This clonotype was detected only a few times. Its antigen is unknown. There are 13 residues in the CDR3. CDR1 is MNHEY and CDR2 is SMNVEV in the germline V gene (reference sequence). V was shortened by 3 bases and J by 7 bases, with 12 bases between the two germline ends. By quantitative 5'-RACE with molecular barcodes, the TCR beta libraries were made. From the 5' RACE reads, TCRdb called clonotypes with MiXCR, one entry per CDR3 protein. Here the sample spans around 390,000 distinct CDR3 sequences, about 22% being singletons. Sequencing was carried out using blood, either unsorted or a sorted T cell fraction (not recorded which). This receptor was identified in a male donor with ankylosing spondylitis. This chain links TRBV27 with TRBJ2-5, with D maybe TRBD2 (6 bases). CDR3 sequence reads: CASSFPGLRTQYF. CDR3 bases: TGTGCCAGCAGTTTTCCGGGACTGAGGACCCAGTACTTC.